This T cell receptor beta chain was captured in a study of technical replicates of blood from a few donors (dated by TCRdb to the late 2010s). The receptor library was made with the immunoSEQ multiplex PCR assay. Sourced from immuneACCESS, this table was stored by TCRdb with only in-frame sequences that have V and J called. A share of the clones is absent; for the studies checked, an unresolved V gene accounts for under half, and the remainder has no known explanation. In this sample the table shows around 93,000 clones, approximately 94% of which occur a single time. Together, the top ten hold approximately 0.33% of the sample. In regard to this clone: The antigen it recognizes is unknown. No base qualities exist here, and no much larger clone lies one base off it.

The junction shows trimming of 5 bases on V and 6 bases on J, and the gene matches do not reach 5 bases of it. From its cysteine to its phenylalanine, the CDR3 spans 13 amino acids. The CDR3 DNA has 39 bases and is translated from base 1. Taken from the germline V gene, the CDR1 and CDR2 loops are SQVTM and ANQGSEA. The source of this sequence is a human donor in good health. The V and J segments used are TRBV29-1 and TRBJ2-5, with 11 central nucleotides matching TRBD1. The sequenced sample consisted of T cells isolated from PBMCs. The CDR3 reads as follows: CSVRGTGGQTQYF. The nucleotide sequence is given as TGCAGCGTTAGGGGGACAGGGGGGCAGACCCAGTACTTC.